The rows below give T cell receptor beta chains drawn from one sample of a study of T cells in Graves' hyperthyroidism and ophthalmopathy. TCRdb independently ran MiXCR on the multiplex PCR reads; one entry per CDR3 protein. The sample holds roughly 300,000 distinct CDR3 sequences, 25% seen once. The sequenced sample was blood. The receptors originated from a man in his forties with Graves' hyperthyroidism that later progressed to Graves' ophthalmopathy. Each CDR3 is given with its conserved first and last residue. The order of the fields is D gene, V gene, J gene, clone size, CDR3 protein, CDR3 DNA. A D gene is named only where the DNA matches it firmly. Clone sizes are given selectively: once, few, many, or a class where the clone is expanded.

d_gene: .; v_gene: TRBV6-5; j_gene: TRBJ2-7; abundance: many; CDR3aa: CASRTSAYEQYF; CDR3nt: TGTGCCAGCAGAACTTCGGCTTACGAGCAGTACTTC
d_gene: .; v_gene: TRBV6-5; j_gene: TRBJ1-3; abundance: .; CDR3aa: CASSYSRGRGNTIYF; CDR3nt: TGTGCCAGCAGTTACTCCAGGGGTAGGGGAAACACCATATATTTT
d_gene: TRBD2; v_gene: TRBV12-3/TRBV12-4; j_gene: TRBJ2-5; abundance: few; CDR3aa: CASSFRGGLQETQYF; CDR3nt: TGTGCCAGCAGTTTTCGGGGGGGGCTTCAAGAGACCCAGTACTTC
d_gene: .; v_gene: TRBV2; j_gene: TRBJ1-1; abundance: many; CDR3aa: CASIGGGVKKNTEAFF; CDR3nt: TGTGCCAGCATCGGGGGGGGAGTGAAGAAAAACACTGAAGCTTTCTTT
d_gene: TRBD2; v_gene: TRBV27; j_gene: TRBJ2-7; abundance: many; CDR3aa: CASSFSLAATLQYF; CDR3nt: TGTGCCAGCAGTTTTAGCCTAGCGGCCACGTTGCAGTACTTC
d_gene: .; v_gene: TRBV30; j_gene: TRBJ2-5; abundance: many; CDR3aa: CAWSEPPRGLREETQYF; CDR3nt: TGTGCCTGGAGCGAGCCTCCTCGGGGTCTGAGAGAAGAGACCCAGTACTTC
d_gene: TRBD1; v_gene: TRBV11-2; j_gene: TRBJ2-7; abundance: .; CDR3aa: CASSFLGQGYEQYF; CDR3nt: TGTGCCAGCAGCTTTTTGGGACAGGGTTACGAGCAGTACTTC
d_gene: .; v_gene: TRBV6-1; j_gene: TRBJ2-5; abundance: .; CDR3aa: CASSEVDKGSQETQYF; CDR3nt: TGTGCCAGCAGTGAAGTGGACAAGGGGTCTCAAGAGACCCAGTACTTC
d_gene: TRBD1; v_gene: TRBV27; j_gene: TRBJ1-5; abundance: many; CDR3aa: CASKGLGQHQPQHF; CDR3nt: TGTGCCAGCAAAGGCTTGGGACAGCATCAGCCCCAGCATTTT
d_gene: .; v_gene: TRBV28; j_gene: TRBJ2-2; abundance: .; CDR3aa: CASSLFEGGTGELFF; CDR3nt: TGTGCCAGCAGTTTATTCGAGGGGGGCACCGGGGAGCTGTTTTTT
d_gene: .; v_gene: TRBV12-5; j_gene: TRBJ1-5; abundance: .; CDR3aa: CASGLTGGQRNQPQHF; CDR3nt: TGTGCTAGTGGTTTGACCGGGGGGCAGCGTAATCAGCCCCAGCATTTT
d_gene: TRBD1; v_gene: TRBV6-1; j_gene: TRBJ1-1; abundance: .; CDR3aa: CASRLGQGNTEAFF; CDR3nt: TGTGCCAGCAGGCTAGGACAGGGGAACACTGAAGCTTTCTTT
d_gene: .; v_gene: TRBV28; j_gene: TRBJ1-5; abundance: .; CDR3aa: CASSLYEDSNQPQHF; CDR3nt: TGTGCCAGCAGTTTATACGAGGATAGCAATCAGCCCCAGCATTTT
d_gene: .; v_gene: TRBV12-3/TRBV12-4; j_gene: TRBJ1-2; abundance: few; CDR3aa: CASSVGTNYGYTF; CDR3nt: TGTGCCAGCAGCGTCGGGACAAACTATGGCTACACCTTC
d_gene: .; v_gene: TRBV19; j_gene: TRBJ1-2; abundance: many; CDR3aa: CASSAELLTYGYTF; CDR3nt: TGTGCCAGTAGTGCAGAGCTGCTTACCTATGGCTACACCTTC